The subject of this entry is one T cell receptor beta chain. Its antigen is still unknown. TCRdb's copy holds only in-frame clones and misses some; the assay was immunoSEQ multiplex PCR. The profile shows roughly 100,000 clones, around 90% of them singletons. The entry originates in a study of T cell responses to AZD1222 COVID-19 vaccine. Study outcomes and limitations: Among the donors, most were white British and more were female, and clonal diversity was possibly underestimated. Researchers took repertoire samples only after the peak T cell response had come. The breadth and depth of Spike-specific TCRs increased once two AZD1222 doses had been given.

Germline loops: CDR1 LNHDA, CDR2 SQIVND (reference sequence). The V end was cut by 4 bases, the J end by 6 bases, with 13 bases between. There are 14 residues in the CDR3. The receptor's source is an adult in good health. The sample consisted of peripheral blood, taken on day 0 of AZD1222 vaccination. The chain has TRBV19 and TRBJ1-5; D uncertain. The CDR3 region has the DNA TGTGCCAGTAGTACCGTAAGAGGGATTCAGCCCCAGCATTTT. Its translation: CASSTVRGIQPQHF.